This T cell receptor (beta chain) was captured in a study of T cell repertoires and Cas9 in healthy adults listed by TCRdb under 2018. Background on the whole study: Within the CD4 and CD8 compartments, SpCas9-reactive T cells were assessed for multi-effector potency, cytotoxicity and lineage determination. Preexisting T cell immunity against the Streptococcus pyogenes Cas9 nuclease (SpCas9) used in CRISPR gene editing was examined in the study.

All of the donors in the study were healthy humans. What the authors observed across the whole study: SpCas9-reactive regulatory T cells were reported to mitigate proliferation and function of SpCas9-reactive effector T cells in vitro.

Of note for this clone: The antigen it recognizes is unknown. Base-call qualities are not available, and no considerably larger clone is one nucleotide away.

Library prep was done by the immunoSEQ multiplex PCR assay. The source is immuneACCESS, and TCRdb retained only in-frame sequences with V and J called. Part of the clones is not carried over; for the studies checked, unresolved V genes explain less than half of this, and the remainder is unexplained. This sample is represented by tens of thousands of clones; under 95% of them were singletons. The top ten hold less than 2% of the sample. From cysteine to phenylalanine, the CDR3 is 15 amino acids long. Just CDR3 DNA is preserved here, 45 bases in frame from base 1. V sheds 4 bases and J sheds 4 bases, leaving 14 bases between their ends. The germline V gene (reference sequence) gives CDR1 as LNHDA and CDR2 as SQIVND.

The receptor chain draws on TRBV19 and TRBJ1-5; the D gene is not confidently resolved. The source of this sequence is a human donor in good health. Sequenced: CD4+ effector T cells (CD127+, CD25-, CD137-, CD154-) from PBMCs; culture status not recorded. CDR3 protein: CASSTGGSGNQPQHF. The nucleotide sequence is TGTGCCAGTAGTACGGGAGGTAGTGGGAATCAGCCCCAGCATTTT.